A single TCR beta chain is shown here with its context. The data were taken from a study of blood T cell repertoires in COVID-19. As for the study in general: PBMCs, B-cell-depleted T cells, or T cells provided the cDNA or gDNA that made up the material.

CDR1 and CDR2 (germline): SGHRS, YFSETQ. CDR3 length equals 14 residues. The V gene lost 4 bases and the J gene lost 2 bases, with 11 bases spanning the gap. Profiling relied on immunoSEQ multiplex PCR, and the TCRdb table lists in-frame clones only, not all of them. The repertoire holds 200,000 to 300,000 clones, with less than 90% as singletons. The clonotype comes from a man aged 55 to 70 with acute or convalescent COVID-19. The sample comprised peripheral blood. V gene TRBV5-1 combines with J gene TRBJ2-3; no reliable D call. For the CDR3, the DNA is TGCGCCAGCAGCCCCCCAAGCGTCACAGATACGCAGTATTTT. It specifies CASSPPSVTDTQYF.